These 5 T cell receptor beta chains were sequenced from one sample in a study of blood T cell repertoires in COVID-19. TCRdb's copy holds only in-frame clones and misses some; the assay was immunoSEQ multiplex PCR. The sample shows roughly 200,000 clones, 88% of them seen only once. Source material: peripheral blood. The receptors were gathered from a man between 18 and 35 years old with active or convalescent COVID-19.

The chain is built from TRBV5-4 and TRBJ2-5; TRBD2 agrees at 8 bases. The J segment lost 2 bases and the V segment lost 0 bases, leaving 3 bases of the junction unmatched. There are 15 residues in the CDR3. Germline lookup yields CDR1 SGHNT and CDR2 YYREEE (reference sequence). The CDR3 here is CASSLGASGQETQYF. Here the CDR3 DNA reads TGTGCCAGCAGCTTGGGGGCTAGCGGGCAAGAGACCCAGTACTTC.

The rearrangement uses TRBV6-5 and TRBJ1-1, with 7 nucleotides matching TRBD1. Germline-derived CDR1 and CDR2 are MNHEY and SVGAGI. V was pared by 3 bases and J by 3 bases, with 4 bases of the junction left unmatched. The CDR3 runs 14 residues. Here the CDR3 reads CASSYRGLDTEAFF. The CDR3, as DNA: TGTGCCAGCAGTTATAGGGGGCTGGACACTGAAGCTTTCTTT.

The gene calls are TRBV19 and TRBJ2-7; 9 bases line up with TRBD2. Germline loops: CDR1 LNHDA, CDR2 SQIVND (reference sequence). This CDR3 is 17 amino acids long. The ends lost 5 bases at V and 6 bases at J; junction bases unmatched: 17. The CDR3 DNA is TGTGCCAGTAGTGGGGTCTACGGCAGCGGGGGGTATGGCGAGCAGTACTTC. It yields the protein CASSGVYGSGGYGEQYF. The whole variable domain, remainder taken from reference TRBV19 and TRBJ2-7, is DGGITQSPKYLFRKEGQNVTLSCEQNLNHDAMYWYRQDPGQGLRLIYYSQIVNDFQKGDIAEGYSVSREKKESFPLTVTSAQKNPTAFYLCASSGVYGSGGYGEQYFGPGTRLTVT.

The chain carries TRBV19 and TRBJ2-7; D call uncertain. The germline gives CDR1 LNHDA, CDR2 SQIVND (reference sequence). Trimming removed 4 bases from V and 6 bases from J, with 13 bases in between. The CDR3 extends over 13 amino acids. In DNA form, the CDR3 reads TGTGCCAGTAGTAGCGCCACGAACGGCGAGCAGTACTTC. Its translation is CASSSATNGEQYF. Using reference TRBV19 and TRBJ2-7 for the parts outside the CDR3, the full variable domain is DGGITQSPKYLFRKEGQNVTLSCEQNLNHDAMYWYRQDPGQGLRLIYYSQIVNDFQKGDIAEGYSVSREKKESFPLTVTSAQKNPTAFYLCASSSATNGEQYFGPGTRLTVT.

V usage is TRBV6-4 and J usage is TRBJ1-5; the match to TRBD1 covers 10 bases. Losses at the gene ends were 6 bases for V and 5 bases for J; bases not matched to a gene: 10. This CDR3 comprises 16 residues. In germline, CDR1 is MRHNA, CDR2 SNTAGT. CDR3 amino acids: CASRSPGQGSYQPQHF. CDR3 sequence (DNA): TGTGCCAGCAGATCACCGGGACAGGGGAGTTATCAGCCCCAGCATTTT.